Reported below is one TCR beta chain. The data derive from a study of blood T cell repertoires in COVID-19. Study-wide context: The analysed material was cDNA or gDNA that came from T cells, B-cell-depleted T cells, or PBMCs.

The data were produced by immunoSEQ multiplex PCR, yet TCRdb's version contains in-frame clones alone and is incomplete. The data hold roughly 110,000 clones, with 70% to 90% observed a single time. The ends lost 5 bases at V and 8 bases at J; junction bases unmatched: 5. The CDR3 has 12 amino acids. The TCR comes from a woman between 45 and 60 years old with acute or convalescent COVID-19. This sequence joins TRBV12-3 or TRBV12-4 and TRBJ1-1; TRBD1 agrees at 7 bases. Sequencing input: peripheral blood. The CDR3 DNA follows: TGTGCCAGCAGTCGGACAGGAATAGAAGCTTTCTTT. Its protein product is CASSRTGIEAFF.